Below are 28 T cell receptor beta chains sequenced from a single sample in a study of T-cell reconstitution after alpha-beta-depleted transplantation in children. It was with unique molecular identifiers that the TCRbeta library was prepared. One entry per CDR3 protein, called by TCRdb with MiXCR from the PCR reads. Among some 300,000 distinct CDR3 sequences listed, 10% to 13% were seen once. The source was PBMCs from the stem cell graft donor, collected from the stem cell graft. These receptors originate from a human donor who donated a stem cell graft to a child with acute lymphoblastic leukemia.

The chain recombines TRBV3-1 with TRBJ2-1; perhaps TRBD2 as D (6 bases). Per germline, CDR1 LGHDT and CDR2 YNNKEL (reference sequence). The V and J ends lost 5 bases and 8 bases respectively, with 19 bases between them. The CDR3 has 15 amino acids. CDR3 sequence reads: CASSVWAGKRDEQFF. The CDR3 DNA follows: TGTGCCAGCAGCGTCTGGGCGGGAAAGAGGGATGAGCAGTTCTTC.

In this sample, this clonotype turned up a few times. The V gene is TRBV20-1, the J gene TRBJ2-7; TRBD2 aligns across 10 bases. There are 14 residues in the CDR3. Germline CDR1 DFQATT, CDR2 SNEGSKA (reference sequence). V was pared by 3 bases and J by 5 bases, with 7 bases of the junction left unmatched. This CDR3 reads CSARGGTSANEQYF. The CDR3 nucleotides read TGCAGTGCTAGGGGGGGGACTAGCGCAAACGAGCAGTACTTC.

This clonotype was observed a few times. The chain employs TRBV7-8 and TRBJ2-3; D is perhaps TRBD2 (6 bases). This CDR3 has 17 amino acids. Trimming left V 0 bases short and J 3 bases short, with 16 bases between. Germline values: CDR1 SGHVS, CDR2 FQNEAQ. The CDR3 coding sequence is TGTGCCAGCAGCTTAGCGCGTGGGGGACTGGGGACAGATACGCAGTATTTT. Translation: CASSLARGGLGTDTQYF.

This clonotype was seen ten or more times. The DNA for the CDR3 is TGTGCCAGCACCCCCGGACCCACCGAGCTGTTTTTT. Residues: CASTPGPTELFF. The chain employs TRBV28 and TRBJ2-2; D gene unclear. CDR1 and CDR2 from the germline V gene are MDHEN and SYDVKM. The ends were cut back, 7 bases at V and 11 bases at J, with 14 bases in the middle. The CDR3 runs 12 residues.

This clonotype came up many times. V is TRBV7-9 and J is TRBJ2-5; D unclear. Trimming shortened V by 5 bases and J by 1 base, and 14 bases separated the two germline ends. Per the germline V gene, CDR1 is SEHNR and CDR2 is FQNEAQ (reference sequence). The CDR3 runs to 15 residues. The CDR3 nucleotides read TGTGCCAGCAGCCGAAGAGACGCTTTCCAAGAGACCCAGTACTTC. Amino acid sequence: CASSRRDAFQETQYF.

Many counts were recorded for this clonotype. The rearrangement links TRBV6-2 or TRBV6-3 to TRBJ2-7; a weak D match, TRBD1 (5 bases). The CDR3 contains 14 residues. Looked up from germline, CDR1 is MNHEY and CDR2 is SVGEGT. Between the trimmed V and J ends, which lost 2 bases and 6 bases, there was a span of 14 bases. CDR3: CASSYDPGFREQYF. The DNA for the CDR3 is TGTGCCAGCAGTTACGATCCAGGGTTCCGCGAGCAGTACTTC.

There are many counts of this clonotype. V usage is TRBV5-4 and J usage is TRBJ1-2; D not certain. The V end lost 5 bases, the J end lost 2 bases, and 10 bases lay between the germline ends. There are 13 residues in the CDR3. CDR1 SGHNT and CDR2 YYREEE come from the germline V gene (reference sequence). The CDR3 DNA reads TGTGCCAGCAGTTCGACCTTAAACTATGGCTACACCTTC. Its protein is CASSSTLNYGYTF.

In this sample, this clonotype turned up many times. The chain combines TRBV5-1 with TRBJ2-1; 8 positions match TRBD2. The germline V gene has CDR1 SGHRS and CDR2 YFSETQ. The V gene end was trimmed by 2 bases and the J gene end by 8 bases; junction bases not matched to a gene: 9. There are 15 residues in the CDR3. The CDR3 DNA reads TGCGCCAGCAGCTTCGGAAGCGGGAGAAGCCATGAGCAGTTCTTC. It encodes CASSFGSGRSHEQFF.

This clonotype appeared a few times. The CDR3: CSAREGGGNQPQHF. CDR3 DNA sequence: TGCAGTGCTAGAGAAGGCGGGGGCAATCAGCCCCAGCATTTT. The chain couples TRBV20-1 to TRBJ1-5; D is unclear. The V gene lost 0 bases and the J gene lost 2 bases, with 8 bases spanning the gap. CDR3 length equals 14 residues. In germline, CDR1 is DFQATT, CDR2 SNEGSKA (reference sequence).

There are many counts of this clonotype. The gene calls are TRBV5-1 and TRBJ2-1; TRBD2 aligns across 7 bases. The V segment lost 8 bases and the J segment 0 bases; nucleotides outside the gene matches: 5. The CDR3 runs to 14 residues. Germline lookup yields CDR1 SGHRS and CDR2 YFSETQ. The CDR3 is CASQRDSSYNEQFF. CDR3 bases: TGCGCCAGTCAGCGGGATAGCTCCTACAATGAGCAGTTCTTC. Full variable domain (missing parts from reference TRBV5-1 and TRBJ2-1): KAGVTQTPRYLIKTRGQQVTLSCSPISGHRSVSWYQQTPGQGLQFLFEYFSETQRNKGNFPGRFSGRQFSNSRSEMNVSTLELGDSALYLCASQRDSSYNEQFFGPGTRLTVL.

This clonotype was seen many times. This rearrangement joins TRBV6-2 or TRBV6-3 to TRBJ1-1, with a possible D match to TRBD1 (5 bases). Between the trimmed V and J ends, which lost 7 bases and 1 base, there was a span of 16 bases. This CDR3 is 15 amino acids long. The germline V gene has CDR1 MNHEY and CDR2 SVGEGT. CDR3 DNA sequence: TGTGCCAGCACCTACGGGGCTGGGAGGAACACTGAAGCTTTCTTT. Its protein product is CASTYGAGRNTEAFF.

This clonotype was counted a few times. The chain is built from TRBV5-1 and TRBJ2-2, with 7 bases aligning to TRBD1. The CDR3 covers 16 residues. The germline gives CDR1 SGHRS, CDR2 YFSETQ. Losses at the gene ends were 4 bases for V and 1 base for J; bases not matched to a gene: 7. The CDR3 DNA sequence: TGCGCCAGCAGCCCCAGGGACAGAATGAACACCGGGGAGCTGTTTTTT. It translates to CASSPRDRMNTGELFF.

The V gene is TRBV4-1, the J gene TRBJ2-7; 10 bases agree with TRBD2. Germline V gene sequence: CDR1 MGHRA, CDR2 YSYEKL. After removal of 0 bases from V and 5 bases from J, the junction contained 4 bases not matched to a gene. This CDR3 is built from 15 residues. The CDR3 region has the DNA TGCGCCAGCAGCCAAGATCGAGCGGGAGGGAACGAGCAGTACTTC. It specifies CASSQDRAGGNEQYF.

This chain joins TRBV28 and TRBJ2-3; 11 positions match TRBD2. Trimming took 1 base from V and 5 from J; bases not matched to a gene: 17. CDR1 is MDHEN, CDR2 SYDVKM, per germline. The CDR3 has 20 residues. CDR3 residues: CASSLFTLRSLAGGRDTQYF. The CDR3 bases are TGTGCCAGCAGTTTATTCACACTAAGGTCTCTAGCGGGAGGTCGAGATACGCAGTATTTT.

The chain recombines TRBV20-1 with TRBJ2-7; D unclear. Germline V gene sequence: CDR1 DFQATT, CDR2 SNEGSKA (reference sequence). Trimming took off 7 bases at V and 2 bases at J, with 15 bases between the two ends. CDR3 length: 13 residues. The CDR3 spells CSVQPPGTYEQYF. CDR3 DNA: TGCAGTGTACAGCCCCCCGGCACCTACGAGCAGTACTTC.

The rearrangement uses TRBV27 and TRBJ2-4, with D possibly being TRBD1 or TRBD2 (6 bases each). Germline CDR1 MNHEY, CDR2 SMNVEV (reference sequence). The CDR3 has 14 amino acids. V lost 7 bases, J lost 6 bases, and 16 bases lay in between. The CDR3 is CASIDVGGGNIQYF. The CDR3 coding sequence is TGTGCCAGCATTGACGTGGGGGGCGGAAACATTCAGTACTTC.

This clonotype was observed a few times. The chain joins TRBV7-2 to TRBJ2-2; D gene uncertain. The ends were cut back, 1 base at V and 6 bases at J, with 9 bases in the middle. CDR3 size: 14 residues. Germline lookup yields CDR1 SGHTA and CDR2 FQGNSA. The CDR3 loop is CASSLGPHAGELFF. CDR3 DNA: TGTGCCAGCAGCTTAGGTCCCCATGCCGGGGAGCTGTTTTTT.

This clonotype was counted ten times or more. The V gene is TRBV19, the J gene TRBJ2-3; D is ambiguous. CDR3 length equals 13 residues. Trimming removed 8 bases from V and 1 base from J, with 10 bases in between. Germline V lookup: CDR1 LNHDA, CDR2 SQIVND (reference sequence). This CDR3 is CASRHLGTDTQYF. The DNA for the CDR3 is TGTGCCAGTCGTCATCTGGGCACAGATACGCAGTATTTT.

In this sample, this clonotype turned up many times. The V call is TRBV27, the J call TRBJ2-1; TRBD2 is a possible D gene (5 bases). The CDR3 covers 11 residues. V dropped 10 bases and J dropped 5 bases, with 9 bases sitting between them. Germline CDR1 is MNHEY and CDR2 is SMNVEV (reference sequence). CDR3 amino acids: CATSTHNEQFF. As DNA, the CDR3 is TGTGCCACTAGCACCCACAATGAGCAGTTCTTC.

The chain is built from TRBV20-1 and TRBJ2-1; the match to TRBD2 covers 10 bases. The CDR3 is 13 amino acids. The V gene's germline CDR1 is DFQATT and CDR2 SNEGSKA (reference sequence). V shed 6 bases and J 10 bases; nucleotides not matched to a gene: 9. The CDR3 region is CSARPGTSDEQFF. The CDR3 coding sequence is TGCAGTGCCAGACCCGGGACTAGCGACGAGCAGTTCTTC.

This clonotype came up a few times. This chain connects TRBV7-9 to TRBJ2-1; 9 nucleotides match TRBD1. The CDR3 loop spans 17 amino acids. V dropped 4 bases and J dropped 3; count of bases not matched to a gene: 10. Germline CDR1 and CDR2: SEHNR and FQNEAQ (reference sequence). The CDR3 region has the DNA TGTGCCAGCAGCTCCAGTCCCCTGACAGGGGGCTACAATGAGCAGTTCTTC. It codes for CASSSSPLTGGYNEQFF.

The V call is TRBV27, the J call TRBJ2-7, with 7 bases fitting TRBD1. The germline V gene encodes CDR1 MNHEY and CDR2 SMNVEV (reference sequence). Trimming took 4 bases from V and 5 from J; bases not matched to a gene: 11. The CDR3 sequence is 15 residues long. The CDR3 reads CASSSLPTGTHEQYF. In DNA form, the CDR3 reads TGTGCCAGCAGTTCCCTCCCGACAGGGACGCACGAGCAGTACTTC.

This clonotype has a handful of counts. The chain links TRBV5-1 to TRBJ2-7; 10 nucleotides agree with TRBD2. The CDR3 totals 15 residues. V was pared by 0 bases and J by 5 bases, with 5 bases of the junction left unmatched. CDR1 and CDR2 (germline): SGHRS, YFSETQ. CDR3 protein: CASSLGLAGDDEQYF. CDR3 bases: TGCGCCAGCAGCTTGGGGCTAGCGGGAGACGACGAGCAGTACTTC. Full variable domain (rest looked up from reference TRBV5-1 and TRBJ2-7): KAGVTQTPRYLIKTRGQQVTLSCSPISGHRSVSWYQQTPGQGLQFLFEYFSETQRNKGNFPGRFSGRQFSNSRSEMNVSTLELGDSALYLCASSLGLAGDDEQYFGPGTRLTVT.

This chain uses TRBV20-1 with TRBJ2-7, with TRBD2 as a possible D gene (6 bases). V was clipped by 0 bases and J by 0 bases, with 12 bases between them. CDR3 length: 15 amino acids. Germline V lookup: CDR1 DFQATT, CDR2 SNEGSKA (reference sequence). This CDR3 reads CSARDRGGNSYEQYF. The CDR3, as DNA: TGCAGTGCTAGAGATCGGGGCGGGAACTCCTACGAGCAGTACTTC.

This clonotype occurred a few times. J is TRBJ2-7 and V is TRBV9, with D possibly being TRBD1 (5 bases). Trimming cost V 3 bases and J 5 bases, with 15 bases left between them. There are 14 residues in the CDR3. Germline V gene lookup returns CDR1 SGDLS and CDR2 YYNGEE. The CDR3: CASSASGLRDEQYF. CDR3 DNA: TGTGCCAGCAGCGCCTCAGGGTTACGTGACGAGCAGTACTTC.

This rearrangement joins TRBV5-5 to TRBJ1-5, with a tentative D call TRBD1 (5 bases). Germline CDR1 and CDR2: SGHKS and YYEKEE (reference sequence). CDR3 length equals 15 residues. V was pared by 1 base and J by 2 bases, with 10 bases between. CDR3 DNA: TGTGCCAGCAGCTTGCAGGGTTTTGGCAATCAGCCCCAGCATTTT. Protein product: CASSLQGFGNQPQHF.

This clonotype was recorded a few times. The chain uses TRBV13 and TRBJ2-7, with 10 bases aligning to TRBD2. Per germline, CDR1 PRHDT and CDR2 FYEKMQ (reference sequence). The CDR3 runs 13 residues. The V gene end was trimmed by 5 bases and the J gene end by 12 bases; junction bases not matched to a gene: 10. The CDR3 here is CASSSPSGRELYF. In nucleotides, the CDR3 is TGTGCCAGCAGCAGCCCTAGCGGGAGAGAATTGTACTTC.

V gene TRBV20-1 combines with J gene TRBJ2-2; the D gene is possibly TRBD2 (5 bases). The CDR3 extends over 14 amino acids. Between the trimmed V and J ends, which lost 3 bases and 2 bases, there was a span of 10 bases. Germline V gene sequence: CDR1 DFQATT, CDR2 SNEGSKA (reference sequence). Here the CDR3 reads CSASDGLNTGELFF. In DNA, the CDR3 is TGCAGTGCTAGTGACGGACTTAACACCGGGGAGCTGTTTTTT.